This T cell receptor beta chain was obtained from a study of identical twins. This clonotype was picked up a small number of times. The antigen remains undetermined. Points from the study as a whole: Weaker excess sharing between twins was seen in beta out-of-frame sequences. The study reached conclusions through statistical analysis that was cross-sectional, not following the same donors.

The CDR3 runs 13 residues. V lost 5 bases and J lost 2, with 7 bases in between. Each donor was a healthy Caucasian. TCRdb re-called the 5' RACE reads with MiXCR, one entry per CDR3 protein. Found here are 200,000 to 250,000 distinct CDR3 sequences, more than 12% of them singletons; the top ten hold about 9%. The sample was memory (CD45RO+) T cells sorted from blood. The chain employs TRBV12-3 or TRBV12-4 and TRBJ1-5; D gene unclear. The source is a woman under 30 in good health. CDR3 amino acids: CASSSNGNQPQHF. CDR3 coding DNA: TGTGCCAGCAGTAGTAATGGCAATCAGCCCCAGCATTTT.